Listed below are T cell receptor beta chains from one sample, sequenced in a study of vaccination and CD4 T cells after COVID-19. TCRdb re-analysed the PCR reads in MiXCR, keeping a single row per CDR3 protein. The data show thousands of distinct CDR3 sequences, roughly 57% seen once. Which antigens these TCRs recognize remains unknown. The sequenced sample was CD4+ T cells from blood, cultured in vitro. These receptors originate from a human donor who had recovered from COVID-19. Both conserved end residues are part of each CDR3. The D gene is left open where the match is weak. Expanded clones get a size class; other rows say once, few or many, or leave the size out.

abundance	d_gene	v_gene	j_gene	CDR3nt	CDR3aa
NA	NA	TRBV7-2	TRBJ1-2	TGTGCCAGCAGCTGGAAAGCTAACTATGGCTACACCTTC	CASSWKANYGYTF
NA	NA	TRBV20-1	TRBJ1-4	TGCAGTGCTAGAGATTGGGCAGCGACTAATGAAAAACTGTTTTTT	CSARDWAATNEKLFF
NA	NA	TRBV20-1	TRBJ2-7	TGCAGTGCTAGCCGGGACGGCTCCTACGAGCAGTACTTC	CSASRDGSYEQYF
NA	NA	TRBV5-8	TRBJ1-6	TGTGCCGGCCGGAGCTCCTATAATTCACCCCTCCACTTT	CAGRSSYNSPLHF
NA	NA	TRBV7-2	TRBJ2-1	TGTGCCAGCAGCTTTCGGGCGCTGGTTGAGCAGTTCTTC	CASSFRALVEQFF
NA	NA	TRBV12-3/TRBV12-4	TRBJ2-3	TGTGCCAGCAGTTTAAGCACAGATACGCAGTATTTT	CASSLSTDTQYF
NA	TRBD2	TRBV20-1	TRBJ2-5	TGCAGTGCTAGTCCCCCCCGGCTAGCGGGTCAAGAGACCCAGTACTTC	CSASPPRLAGQETQYF
few	TRBD1	TRBV2	TRBJ1-5	TGTGCCAGCCGGCACAGGGGGACGGATCAGCCCCAGCATTTT	CASRHRGTDQPQHF
NA	TRBD1	TRBV6-1	TRBJ2-1	TGTGCCAGCAGTCGGTCCGGGACAGGGGTCCCCAATGAGCAGTTCTTC	CASSRSGTGVPNEQFF
few	TRBD2	TRBV6-5	TRBJ2-7	TGTGCCAGCAGTTACCCGGGACTAGCGGGAGGCTACGAGCAGTACTTC	CASSYPGLAGGYEQYF
NA	TRBD1	TRBV27	TRBJ2-1	TGTGCCAGCAGTTTGAATGGGGACAGACTAAATGAGCAGTTCTTC	CASSLNGDRLNEQFF
once	NA	TRBV7-7	TRBJ2-5	TGTGCCAGCAGCTTTGGGGTAGGGGAGACCCAGTACTTC	CASSFGVGETQYF
few	TRBD1	TRBV20-1	TRBJ2-3	TGCAGTGCTAGTACAGGGGGCAGTGGGACAGATACGCAGTATTTT	CSASTGGSGTDTQYF
NA	TRBD1	TRBV24-1	TRBJ2-3	TGTGCCACCAGGCCAACCCCCGGGACAGGGGGAACAGATACGCAGTATTTT	CATRPTPGTGGTDTQYF
NA	NA	TRBV7-9	TRBJ1-2	TGTGCCAGCAGCCGAGGGAGAGCTCTCAACTATGGCTACACCTTC	CASSRGRALNYGYTF
NA	NA	TRBV20-1	TRBJ2-1	TGCAGTGCTGGCGCCGAGGAAGGAGACAGGCAGTTCTTC	CSAGAEEGDRQFF
NA	NA	TRBV28	TRBJ2-3	TGTGCCAGCAGTTTAAGGGCTCTCGGACGGTTGCGCACAGATACGCAGTATTTT	CASSLRALGRLRTDTQYF
once	NA	TRBV20-1	TRBJ2-5	TGCAGTGGAAGCCGCACTTCCCAAGAGACCCAGTACTTC	CSGSRTSQETQYF
NA	NA	TRBV7-2	TRBJ2-2	TGTGCCAGCAGCCCGAACTTGGGGGCGAACACCGGGGAGCTGTTTTTT	CASSPNLGANTGELFF
few	NA	TRBV6-5	TRBJ1-2	TGTGCCAGCAGTTACTCGGCGGTTCGTGGCTACACCTTC	CASSYSAVRGYTF
medium-sized	NA	TRBV6-5	TRBJ2-7	TGTGCCAGCAGTTACCATATAGGGAAAGGGGTCGAGCAGTACTTC	CASSYHIGKGVEQYF
NA	NA	TRBV6-5	TRBJ1-3	TGTGCCAGCAGTTATGGGACACCGAGCTCTGGAAACACCATATATTTT	CASSYGTPSSGNTIYF
once	TRBD1	TRBV25-1	TRBJ1-2	TGTGCCAGCAGAGGGGACAGGGGCGATGGCTACACCTTC	CASRGDRGDGYTF
NA	TRBD1	TRBV20-1	TRBJ1-1	TGCAGTGCTAGAGATCCCACAGGGGGTGAGGCTTTCTTT	CSARDPTGGEAFF
few	TRBD1	TRBV6-2/TRBV6-3	TRBJ1-1	TGTGCCAGCAGTTACCCTAGGCTCGGGACAGGTGAGACTGAAGCTTTCTTT	CASSYPRLGTGETEAFF
large	NA	TRBV6-1	TRBJ1-4	TGTGCCAGCGGAACTTGGACTCAGGGAACTAATGAAAAACTGTTTTTT	CASGTWTQGTNEKLFF
NA	NA	TRBV7-8	TRBJ2-5	TGTGCCAGCAGCTCTGTCTTAGCTTTGGAAGAGACCCAGTACTTC	CASSSVLALEETQYF
few	NA	TRBV20-1	TRBJ2-2	TGCAGTGCTCCTCGGACCGTCTCGGGGCCCGGGGAGCTGTTTTTT	CSAPRTVSGPGELFF
few	NA	TRBV20-1	TRBJ1-5	TGCAGTGCCCGGACTCACTGGGAAAATCAGCCCCAGCATTTT	CSARTHWENQPQHF
few	TRBD1	TRBV27	TRBJ1-2	TGTGCCAGCAAGCAGGGGGCGAGGGGCTACACCTTC	CASKQGARGYTF
NA	NA	TRBV2	TRBJ2-5	TGTGCCAGCAGTGAATGGCGGGGACCTCAAGAGACCCAGTACTTC	CASSEWRGPQETQYF
NA	TRBD1	TRBV10-2	TRBJ1-2	TGCGCCACCCGACAGGGAGACTATGGCTACACCTTC	CATRQGDYGYTF
NA	TRBD2	TRBV5-5	TRBJ2-3	TGTGCCAGCAGTACCGGGACTAGCGGCTACACAGATACGCAGTATTTT	CASSTGTSGYTDTQYF
NA	TRBD1	TRBV19	TRBJ1-1	TGTGCCAGTAGTATTTCAGGGGGTATTGAAGCTTTCTTT	CASSISGGIEAFF
NA	NA	TRBV6-8	TRBJ1-1	TGTGCCAGCAGTTACTCGACGGGTGGAGACACTGAAGCTTTCTTT	CASSYSTGGDTEAFF
NA	NA	TRBV6-1	TRBJ2-2	TGTGCCAGCAGTGACAGGGCCACCGGGGAGCTGTTTTTT	CASSDRATGELFF
NA	TRBD2	TRBV29-1	TRBJ2-7	TGCAGCGTCGCCCTTGGGACTAGCGGGAACTACGAGCAGTACTTC	CSVALGTSGNYEQYF
NA	NA	TRBV6-1	TRBJ2-3	TGTGCCAGCAGTGTGGGGGGGCCAGAGGATACGCAGTATTTT	CASSVGGPEDTQYF
few	NA	TRBV7-2	TRBJ1-6	TGTGCCAGCAGCCTCCCGGGGAATTCGCCCCTCCACTTT	CASSLPGNSPLHF
NA	NA	TRBV25-1	TRBJ2-7	TGTGCCAGCAGTGGTACCTTTTCCTACGAGCAGTACTTC	CASSGTFSYEQYF
NA	NA	TRBV24-1	TRBJ2-3	TGTGCCACCAGTGATACCCGACGTACCGGAGATACGCAGTATTTT	CATSDTRRTGDTQYF
few	NA	TRBV10-3	TRBJ1-5	TGTGCCACTTCGAGGGGGAGCAATCAGCCCCAGCATTTT	CATSRGSNQPQHF
NA	TRBD1	TRBV19	TRBJ1-5	TGTGCCAGTAGGATCCGGCAGGGGGCGTTGAATCAGCCCCAGCATTTT	CASRIRQGALNQPQHF
NA	NA	TRBV7-9	TRBJ2-5	TGTGCCAGCAGCTCAATGAGCAAAGAGACCCAGTACTTC	CASSSMSKETQYF
few	TRBD2	TRBV27	TRBJ2-1	TGTGCCAGCAGGGGGCTAGCGGGAGGGCGTGGTAAGGGGCAGTTCTTC	CASRGLAGGRGKGQFF
few	NA	TRBV6-4	TRBJ2-3	TGTGCCAGCAGTGATTCGGGAGTATTAACAGATACGCAGTATTTT	CASSDSGVLTDTQYF
NA	NA	TRBV7-8	TRBJ1-5	TGTGCCAGCAGCTTAGGAAACTTCGCGGGCAATCAGCCCCAGCATTTT	CASSLGNFAGNQPQHF
NA	NA	TRBV28	TRBJ1-2	TGTGCCAGCAGTTCCCAGGGAGCGCTGGGCTATGGCTACACCTTC	CASSSQGALGYGYTF
NA	TRBD2	TRBV7-2	TRBJ2-7	TGTGCCAGCAGCCTAGGACTAGCGGGAACGGGGCCTTACGAGCAGTACTTC	CASSLGLAGTGPYEQYF
NA	NA	TRBV2	TRBJ1-3	TGTGCCAGTGGGGACGGGGACTCTGGAAACACCATATATTTT	CASGDGDSGNTIYF
NA	NA	TRBV7-9	TRBJ2-1	TGTGCCAGCAGCTTGGCAGGTTCCGACAATGAGCAGTTCTTC	CASSLAGSDNEQFF
few	NA	TRBV20-1	TRBJ2-2	TGCAGTGCTATCCGGGACTGGGCCGGGGAGCTGTTTTTT	CSAIRDWAGELFF
once	NA	TRBV28	TRBJ2-1	TGTGCCAGCACCCCCGGACTCTACAATGAGCAGTTCTTC	CASTPGLYNEQFF
few	NA	TRBV20-1	TRBJ1-6	TGCAGTGCGAGGGGACGGAATAATTCACCCCTCCACTTT	CSARGRNNSPLHF
NA	NA	TRBV21-1	TRBJ2-3	TGTGCCAGCAGCAGGAGCGGGAGAAACACAGATACGCAGTATTTT	CASSRSGRNTDTQYF
few	NA	TRBV6-1	TRBJ1-2	TGTGCCAGCAGTGAAGGGGGGCTGAACTATGGCTACACCTTC	CASSEGGLNYGYTF
NA	TRBD1	TRBV5-4	TRBJ2-2	TGTGCCAGCAGCTCCCGGACAGGGGCGACCGGGGAGCTGTTTTTT	CASSSRTGATGELFF
NA	NA	TRBV21-1	TRBJ2-1	NA	CASSKWGGGINNEQFF
NA	NA	TRBV7-9	TRBJ2-2	TGTGCCAGCAGCTGGCTGGGGCAGGGTAGCCCCGGGGAGCTGTTTTTT	CASSWLGQGSPGELFF
few	TRBD1	TRBV7-2	TRBJ1-2	TGTGCCAGCAGCTTTCAGGGGGCGAGTGGCTACACCTTC	CASSFQGASGYTF